These T cell receptor beta chains were read from a single sample in a study of blood T cell repertoires in COVID-19. Assay: immunoSEQ multiplex PCR; the TCRdb copy retains only in-frame clones and omits some. The table shows 150,000 to 200,000 clones, with 89% occurring only once. Sequenced: PBMCs or T cells enriched from blood (not recorded which). Receptors originate from a woman younger than 30 who had recovered from COVID-19. CDR3s include the opening cysteine and the closing phenylalanine or tryptophan. Each record gives: clone size, D gene, V gene, J gene, CDR3 DNA, CDR3 protein. D genes are given only for firm matches. Clone size is stated in some rows and not others, as once, few, many or a class when expanded.

.,TRBD1,TRBV6-4,TRBJ2-5,TGTGCCAGCAGTGACTCAGGGACAGGGCCTTACCAAGAGACCCAGTACTTC,CASSDSGTGPYQETQYF
.,.,TRBV12-3/TRBV12-4,TRBJ2-7,TGTGCCAGCAGTTTAGGGGCCGATGGGGAGCAGTACTTC,CASSLGADGEQYF
.,.,TRBV5-5,TRBJ1-4,TGTGCCAGCAGCTCGCACTACTCTAATGAAAAACTGTTTTTT,CASSSHYSNEKLFF
.,TRBD1,TRBV6-5,TRBJ1-1,TGTGCCAGCAGACGGACAGGGAGTGAAGCTTTCTTT,CASRRTGSEAFF
.,TRBD1,TRBV5-6,TRBJ1-3,TGTGCCAGCAGCACCCCGACAGGGGTCTACTCTGGAAACACCATATATTTT,CASSTPTGVYSGNTIYF
.,.,TRBV4-2,TRBJ2-7,TGTGCCAGCAGCCAAGCGGGACAAAGCTACGAGCAGTACTTC,CASSQAGQSYEQYF
few,.,TRBV12-2,TRBJ2-7,TGTGCAAGTCGCTCTAGCGGCGGGAGATTTTACTTC,CASRSSGGRFYF
.,.,TRBV6-5,TRBJ1-4,TGTGCCAGCAGTCCTCGGACAGTAAATGAAAAACTGTTTTTT,CASSPRTVNEKLFF
.,.,TRBV9,TRBJ1-6,TGTGCCAGCAGCGGCCTAAATTCACCCCTCCACTTT,CASSGLNSPLHF
.,.,TRBV5-1,TRBJ2-1,TGCGCCAGCAGCTTCGGTCGGGGGGCGAATGAGCAGTTCTTC,CASSFGRGANEQFF
.,.,TRBV28,TRBJ1-2,TGTGCCAGCGCGTTCACAGGGAACTATGGCTACACCTTC,CASAFTGNYGYTF
.,.,TRBV9,TRBJ1-5,TGTGCCAGCAGCGTAGATGGGGCAGGGGCTCAGCCCCAGCATTTT,CASSVDGAGAQPQHF
.,.,TRBV29-1,TRBJ2-1,TGCAGCGTTGCCGGCGGGTGGGACTACAATGAGCAGTTCTTC,CSVAGGWDYNEQFF
.,.,TRBV12-1,TRBJ2-5,TGTGCCAGCAGCCACGGGACAGGGGACCTTGAGACCCAGTACTTC,CASSHGTGDLETQYF
.,.,TRBV27,TRBJ2-3,TGTGCCAGCAGTTTACTACGCCCCCGCCGCACAGATACGCAGTATTTT,CASSLLRPRRTDTQYF
.,.,TRBV5-6,TRBJ2-7,TGTGCCAGCAGCCCCTCGGTGGGACATCCCTACGAGCAGTACTTC,CASSPSVGHPYEQYF
.,TRBD1,TRBV10-3,TRBJ1-4,TGTGCCATCAGTGGGACAGGGGAGAATGAAAAACTGTTTTTT,CAISGTGENEKLFF
.,TRBD2,TRBV28,TRBJ2-1,TGTGCCAGCAGCCCCTCTAGCGGCGATGAGCAGTTCTTC,CASSPSSGDEQFF
few,.,TRBV9,TRBJ2-5,TGTGCCAGCAGCCCCGGAGGGCCTAAAGAGACCCAGTACTTC,CASSPGGPKETQYF
once,.,TRBV19,TRBJ1-4,TGTGCCAGTCGACCGGGGGGCGCGGGAGAAAAACTGTTTTTT,CASRPGGAGEKLFF
.,.,TRBV11-2,TRBJ2-2,TGTGCCAGCAGCCGCAGCGGGTTGGGGTTAACCGGGGAGCTGTTTTTT,CASSRSGLGLTGELFF
.,.,TRBV3-1/TRBV3-2,TRBJ1-6,TGTGCCAGCAGCCAAGTATGGAGCTCCTATAATTCACCCCTCCACTTT,CASSQVWSSYNSPLHF
.,TRBD2,TRBV28,TRBJ2-7,TGTGCCAGCAGAAAAACTAGCGGGAGTTCCTTCGAGCAGTACTTC,CASRKTSGSSFEQYF
.,.,TRBV2,TRBJ2-5,TGTGCCAGTGGACAGTCACAAGAGACCCAGTACTTC,CASGQSQETQYF
.,TRBD2,TRBV6-1,TRBJ2-1,TGTGCCAGCAGTGCAACTAGCGGGACTATCTACAATGAGCAGTTCTTC,CASSATSGTIYNEQFF
.,.,TRBV6-1,TRBJ1-2,TGTGCCAGCAGTGAAGCGGGGAGCTCTAATGGCTACACCTTC,CASSEAGSSNGYTF
.,TRBD2,TRBV27,TRBJ2-1,TGTGCCAGCAGTTTTTCCAGCGGGGCCGCCAATGAGCAGTTCTTC,CASSFSSGAANEQFF
.,.,TRBV10-3,TRBJ2-3,TGTGCCATCAGTGATTTAGGCACAGATACGCAGTATTTT,CAISDLGTDTQYF
.,TRBD1,TRBV2,TRBJ1-1,TGTGCCAGCAGTGCCGCCCAGGGGGCTACTGGGGGCGATGGAGCTTTCTTT,CASSAAQGATGGDGAFF
.,TRBD1,TRBV7-2,TRBJ2-2,TGTGCCAGCAGCTATGGACAGGCTACCAACACCGGGGAGCTGTTTTTT,CASSYGQATNTGELFF
.,TRBD1,TRBV5-1,TRBJ1-4,TGCGCCAGCAGCCTACTCCAGGGGGCGCTTACTGAAAAACTGTTTTTT,CASSLLQGALTEKLFF
.,.,TRBV28,TRBJ2-1,TGTGCCAGCAAGGAGGGGGAGGGGTACAATGAGCAGTTCTTC,CASKEGEGYNEQFF